Detailed here is one T cell receptor (beta chain). Original handling: Scientists estimated how many nucleated cells there were by amplifying reference gene primers. The protocol was immunoSEQ multiplex PCR, while the TCRdb copy is restricted to in-frame clones and leaves out a portion. V and J calls and clone size are copied from that table; D and trimming were computed from the DNA. This table holds tens of thousands of clones, about 82% found once. These data are taken from a study of blood T cell repertoires in COVID-19. At the level of the study: There were acute and convalescent COVID-19 samples, and they came from the United States, Italy and Spain. T cells, B-cell-depleted T cells, or PBMCs supplied cDNA or gDNA.

J was trimmed by 3 bases and V by 5 bases; bases with no gene match: 1. Looked up from germline, CDR1 is MNHEY and CDR2 is SVGAGI. CDR3 length: 14 amino acids. This clonotype was obtained from a woman aged 55-69 years with acute or convalescent COVID-19. The sequenced sample consisted of peripheral blood. This chain connects TRBV6-5 to TRBJ2-3; 11 nucleotides match TRBD1. This CDR3 is CASSRDRGTDTQYF. The CDR3 DNA is TGTGCCAGCAGTCGGGACAGGGGGACAGATACGCAGTATTTT.